The clone carrying this TCR beta chain was recorded many times. The antigen remains undetermined. This CDR3 comprises 14 residues. Trimming cost V 6 bases and J 2 bases; bases outside gene matches: 6. Germline CDR1 SGHVS, CDR2 FQNEAQ. These data originate in a study of T cell repertoires in cytomegalovirus infection. TCRdb ran MiXCR on the reads and lists one entry per CDR3 protein. This sample has 830,000 or so distinct CDR3 sequences, with approximately 32% found just once. The sequence was collected from a human donor in good health (CMV status not recorded). Some clones in this sample may be carry-over from other donors' samples. This material consisted of cultured CD8+ T cells from PBMCs, taken from culture after CMV antigen stimulation. This sequence joins TRBV7-8 and TRBJ2-7; 8 nucleotides line up with TRBD2. The CDR3 sequence: CASSFRLATYEQYF. The DNA for the CDR3 is TGTGCCAGCAGTTTCCGACTAGCGACCTACGAGCAGTACTTC.